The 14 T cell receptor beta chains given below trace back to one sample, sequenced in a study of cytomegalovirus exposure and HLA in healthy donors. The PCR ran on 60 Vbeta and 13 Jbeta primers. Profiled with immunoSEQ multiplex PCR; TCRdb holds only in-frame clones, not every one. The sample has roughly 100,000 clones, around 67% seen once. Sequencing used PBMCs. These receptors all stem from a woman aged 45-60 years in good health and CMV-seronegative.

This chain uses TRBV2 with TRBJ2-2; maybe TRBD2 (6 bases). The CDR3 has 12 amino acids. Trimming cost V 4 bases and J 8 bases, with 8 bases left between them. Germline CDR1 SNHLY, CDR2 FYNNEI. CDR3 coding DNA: TGTGCCAGCAGTGTGGAGGGGGGGGAGCTGTTTTTT. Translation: CASSVEGGELFF.

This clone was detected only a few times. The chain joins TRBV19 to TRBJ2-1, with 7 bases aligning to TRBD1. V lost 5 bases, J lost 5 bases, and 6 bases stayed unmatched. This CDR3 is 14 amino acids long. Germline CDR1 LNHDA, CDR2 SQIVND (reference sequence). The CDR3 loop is CASSSDRVDNEQFF. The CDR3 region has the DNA TGTGCCAGTAGTTCAGACAGGGTCGACAATGAGCAGTTCTTC.

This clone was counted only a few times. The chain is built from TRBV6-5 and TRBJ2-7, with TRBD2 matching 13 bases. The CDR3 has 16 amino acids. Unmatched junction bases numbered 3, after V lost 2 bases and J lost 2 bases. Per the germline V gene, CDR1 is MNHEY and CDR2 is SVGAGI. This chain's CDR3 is CASSYPGLAGTYEQYF. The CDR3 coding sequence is TGTGCCAGCAGTTACCCGGGACTAGCGGGGACCTACGAGCAGTACTTC.

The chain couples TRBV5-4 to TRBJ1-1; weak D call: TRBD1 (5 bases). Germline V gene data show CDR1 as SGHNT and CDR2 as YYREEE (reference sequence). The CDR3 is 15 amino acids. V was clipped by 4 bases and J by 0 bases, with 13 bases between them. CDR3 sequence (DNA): TGTGCCAGCAGCCAGGGCGGAGGGTTGAACACTGAAGCTTTCTTT. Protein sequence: CASSQGGGLNTEAFF.

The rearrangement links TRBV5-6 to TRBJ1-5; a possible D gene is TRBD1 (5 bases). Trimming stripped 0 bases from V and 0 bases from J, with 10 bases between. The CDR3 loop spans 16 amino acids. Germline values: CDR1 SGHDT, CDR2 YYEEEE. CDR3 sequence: CASSLGRQYSNQPQHF. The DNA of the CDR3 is TGTGCCAGCAGCTTGGGGAGACAGTATAGCAATCAGCCCCAGCATTTT.

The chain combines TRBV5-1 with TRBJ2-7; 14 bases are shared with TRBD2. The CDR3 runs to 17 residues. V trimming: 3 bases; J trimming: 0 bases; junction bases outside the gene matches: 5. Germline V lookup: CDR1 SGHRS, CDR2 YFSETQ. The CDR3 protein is CASSWTTSGRASYEQYF. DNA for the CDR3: TGCGCCAGCAGCTGGACGACTAGCGGGAGGGCCTCCTACGAGCAGTACTTC.

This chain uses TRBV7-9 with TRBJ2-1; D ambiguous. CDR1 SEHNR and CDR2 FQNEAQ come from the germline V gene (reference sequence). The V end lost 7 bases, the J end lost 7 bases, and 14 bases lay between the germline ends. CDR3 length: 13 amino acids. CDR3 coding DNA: TGTGCCAGCACCCCTCTAAATTGGAATGAGCAGTTCTTC. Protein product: CASTPLNWNEQFF. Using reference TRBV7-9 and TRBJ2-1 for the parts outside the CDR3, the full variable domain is DTGVSQNPRHKITKRGQNVTFRCDPISEHNRLYWYRQTLGQGPEFLTYFQNEAQLEKSRLLSDRFSAERPKGSFSTLEIQRTEQGDSAMYLCASTPLNWNEQFFGPGTRLTVL.

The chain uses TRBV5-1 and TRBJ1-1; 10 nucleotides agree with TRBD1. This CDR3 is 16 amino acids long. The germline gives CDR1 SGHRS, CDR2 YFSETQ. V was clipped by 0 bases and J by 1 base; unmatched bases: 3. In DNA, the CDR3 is TGCGCCAGCAGCTTGGTAAGGACAGGGGGGAACACTGAAGCTTTCTTT. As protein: CASSLVRTGGNTEAFF.

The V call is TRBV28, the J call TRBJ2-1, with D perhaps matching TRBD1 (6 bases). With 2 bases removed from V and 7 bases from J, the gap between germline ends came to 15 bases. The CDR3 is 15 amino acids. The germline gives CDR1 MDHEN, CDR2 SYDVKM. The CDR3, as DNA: TGTGCCAGCAGTTTAAGGGACAAGGGGCGGAATGAGCAGTTCTTC. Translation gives CASSLRDKGRNEQFF.

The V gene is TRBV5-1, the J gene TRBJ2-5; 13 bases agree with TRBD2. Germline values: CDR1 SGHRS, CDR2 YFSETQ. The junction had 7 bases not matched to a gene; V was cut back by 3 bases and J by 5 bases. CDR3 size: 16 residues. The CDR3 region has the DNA TGCGCCAGCAGCTCTGGACTAGCGGGGGATGGGGAGACCCAGTACTTC. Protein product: CASSSGLAGDGETQYF.

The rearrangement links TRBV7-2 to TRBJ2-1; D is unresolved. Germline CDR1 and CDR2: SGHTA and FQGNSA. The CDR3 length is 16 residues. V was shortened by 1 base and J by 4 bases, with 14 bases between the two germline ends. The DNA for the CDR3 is TGTGCCAGCAGCTTAGGATTGAGACTCTGGTACAATGAGCAGTTCTTC. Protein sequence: CASSLGLRLWYNEQFF.

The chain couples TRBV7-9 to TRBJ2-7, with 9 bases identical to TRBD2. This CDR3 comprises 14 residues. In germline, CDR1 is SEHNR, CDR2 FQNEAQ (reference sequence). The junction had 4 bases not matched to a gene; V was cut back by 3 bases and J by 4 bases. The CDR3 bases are TGTGCCAGCAGCTTTGGCGGGAGGGCTTACGAGCAGTACTTC. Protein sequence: CASSFGGRAYEQYF.

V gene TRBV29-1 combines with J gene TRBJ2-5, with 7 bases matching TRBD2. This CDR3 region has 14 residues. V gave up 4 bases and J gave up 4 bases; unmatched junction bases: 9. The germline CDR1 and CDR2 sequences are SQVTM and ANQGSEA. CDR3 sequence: CSVVRKWGGETQYF. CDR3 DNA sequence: TGCAGCGTTGTCCGGAAGTGGGGGGGAGAGACCCAGTACTTC.

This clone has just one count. CDR3 nucleotide sequence: TGCGCCAGCAGCTTGACCATAGCGGGGAGCTACGAGCAGTACTTC. Translated, it gives CASSLTIAGSYEQYF. This sequence joins TRBV5-1 and TRBJ2-7; 8 positions agree with TRBD2. This CDR3 has 15 amino acids. Germline loops: CDR1 SGHRS, CDR2 YFSETQ. The J segment lost 3 bases and the V segment lost 1 base, leaving 6 bases of the junction unmatched.